This T cell receptor beta chain was sequenced in a study of OX40 agonist ivuxolimab in advanced cancers. As for the study more broadly: Ivuxolimab, which targeted the costimulatory receptor OX40 (CD134), was an agonistic, fully human IgG2 monoclonal antibody. Intravenous ivuxolimab was administered to patients every 2 weeks at six dose levels: 0.01, 0.1, 0.3, 1.5, 3 and 10 mg/kg. The point of sequencing TCRbeta in the periphery was to test whether ivuxolimab changed TCR sequence diversity and drove clonal T-cell expansion. In the dose-escalation cohort, 65% to 90% of patients were male, and the mean age was approximately 60 years, with a range of about 23 to 90. Of the 50 or so patients in dose escalation, approximately 20 had hepatocellular carcinoma, some 15 had melanoma, 9 had renal cell carcinoma and 9 had head and neck cancer. Partial responses occurred in three dose-escalation patients: two with cutaneous melanoma and one with hepatocellular carcinoma. The paper covers the monotherapy dose-escalation part of the phase I ivuxolimab trial, which included N ≈ 50 patients. Prior anti-PD-1, anti-PD-L1 or anti-CTLA-4 therapy was permitted, and checkpoint inhibitors had been received by more than 35% of dose-escalation patients. General conclusions and limits of the study: At doses of 0.1 to 3.0 mg/kg, clonal expansion of both CD4+ and CD8+ blood T cells was observed from baseline to week 6. On average, CD8+ T cells showed more expanded clones than CD4+ T cells after ivuxolimab. Which antigens the clonally expanded peripheral T cells were specific for was not determined. Low levels of normalized T-cell clonal expansion were also seen in some patients who did not respond. In the 0.1-3.0 mg/kg groups, partial responders were among the patients with the lowest normalized peripheral clonal expansion, particularly in CD8+ T cells.

To sequence the TCRbeta CDR3 region, genomic DNA was isolated from the sorted cells. The immunoSEQ Assay was used for sequencing of TCRbeta CDR3 regions. TCRdb took over this immuneACCESS table, retaining in-frame rearrangements with V and J assigned. Such tables are incomplete; in checked studies, under half of the missing clones stem from an unresolved V gene, and the remainder is unexplained. For this sample the table gives about 93,000 clones, of which 94% were detected only once. The ten largest clones represent about 2.6% of the sample. Turning to this clone: Its antigen remains unidentified. There are no base qualities to consult, and no much larger clone falls within one base.

Patients with autoimmune disease history or receiving systemic immunosuppression were excluded from the trial. Peripheral blood for TCR sequencing was collected from all dose cohorts at baseline, on cycle 4 day 1, and on cycle 7 day 1. Samples came from an open-label, multicenter, first-in-human phase I dose-escalation trial of ivuxolimab. Adults with locally advanced or metastatic head and neck squamous cell, hepatocellular, melanoma or renal cell carcinoma were enrolled in the trial. CD4+ and CD8+ T cells were sorted separately from peripheral blood before TCR sequencing. CDR1 and CDR2 were assigned from the germline V gene as SNHLY and FYNNEI. The CDR3 spans 15 residues, from the cysteine through the phenylalanine. The sequence is cut down to CDR3 DNA, 45 bases in frame from base 1. V loses 2 bases at its end and J loses 1 base; junction bases beyond the gene matches: 4.

The V and J segments used are TRBV2 and TRBJ1-2, and TRBD1 aligns with 7 junction nucleotides. The TCR sequence derives from an adult with an advanced solid tumor such as melanoma, head and neck, liver or kidney cancer. Sequences were derived from CD4+ or CD8+ T cells sorted from blood, sampled in a trial of the OX40 agonist ivuxolimab. The CDR3 protein: CASSEPGGYNYGYTF. The nucleotide sequence is TGTGCCAGCAGTGAACCAGGGGGTTATAACTATGGCTACACCTTC.